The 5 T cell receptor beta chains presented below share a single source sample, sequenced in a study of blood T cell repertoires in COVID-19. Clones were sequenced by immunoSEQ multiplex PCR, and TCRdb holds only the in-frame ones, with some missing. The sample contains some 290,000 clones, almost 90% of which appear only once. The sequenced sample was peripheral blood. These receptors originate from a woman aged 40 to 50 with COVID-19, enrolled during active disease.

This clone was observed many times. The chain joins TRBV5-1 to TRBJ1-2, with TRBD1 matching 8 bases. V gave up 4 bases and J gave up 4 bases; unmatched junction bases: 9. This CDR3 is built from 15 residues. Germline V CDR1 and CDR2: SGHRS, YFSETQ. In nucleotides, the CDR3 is TGCGCCAGCAGCCAACTAGGACAGGGTGGCTATGGCTACACCTTC. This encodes CASSQLGQGGYGYTF.

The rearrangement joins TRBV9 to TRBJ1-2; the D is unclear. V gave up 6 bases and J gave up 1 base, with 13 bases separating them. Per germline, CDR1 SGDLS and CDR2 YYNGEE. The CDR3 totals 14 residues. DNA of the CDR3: TGTGCCAGCACCCCAGGAGGGTTTAACTATGGCTACACCTTC. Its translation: CASTPGGFNYGYTF. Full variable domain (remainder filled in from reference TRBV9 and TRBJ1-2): DSGVTQTPKHLITATGQRVTLRCSPRSGDLSVYWYQQSLDQGLQFLIQYYNGEERAKGNILERFSAQQFPDLHSELNLSSLELGDSALYFCASTPGGFNYGYTFGSGTRLTVV.

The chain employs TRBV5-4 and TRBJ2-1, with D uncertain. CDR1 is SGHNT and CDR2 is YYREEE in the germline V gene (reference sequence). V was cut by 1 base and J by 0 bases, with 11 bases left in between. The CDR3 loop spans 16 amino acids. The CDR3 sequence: CASSLSGSSSYNEQFF. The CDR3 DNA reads TGTGCCAGCAGCTTGTCCGGGTCCTCCTCCTACAATGAGCAGTTCTTC.

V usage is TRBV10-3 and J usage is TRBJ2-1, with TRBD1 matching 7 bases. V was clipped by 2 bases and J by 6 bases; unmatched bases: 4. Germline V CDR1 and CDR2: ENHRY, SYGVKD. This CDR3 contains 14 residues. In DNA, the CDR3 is TGTGCCATCAGTGAGGACAGGGCGGTCAATGAGCAGTTCTTC. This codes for CAISEDRAVNEQFF.

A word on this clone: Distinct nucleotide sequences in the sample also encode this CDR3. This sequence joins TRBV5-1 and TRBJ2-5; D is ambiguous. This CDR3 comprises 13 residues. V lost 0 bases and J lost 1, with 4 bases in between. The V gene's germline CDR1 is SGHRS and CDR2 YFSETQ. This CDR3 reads CASSLGPQETQYF. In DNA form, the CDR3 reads TGCGCCAGCAGCTTGGGGCCCCAAGAGACCCAGTACTTC.